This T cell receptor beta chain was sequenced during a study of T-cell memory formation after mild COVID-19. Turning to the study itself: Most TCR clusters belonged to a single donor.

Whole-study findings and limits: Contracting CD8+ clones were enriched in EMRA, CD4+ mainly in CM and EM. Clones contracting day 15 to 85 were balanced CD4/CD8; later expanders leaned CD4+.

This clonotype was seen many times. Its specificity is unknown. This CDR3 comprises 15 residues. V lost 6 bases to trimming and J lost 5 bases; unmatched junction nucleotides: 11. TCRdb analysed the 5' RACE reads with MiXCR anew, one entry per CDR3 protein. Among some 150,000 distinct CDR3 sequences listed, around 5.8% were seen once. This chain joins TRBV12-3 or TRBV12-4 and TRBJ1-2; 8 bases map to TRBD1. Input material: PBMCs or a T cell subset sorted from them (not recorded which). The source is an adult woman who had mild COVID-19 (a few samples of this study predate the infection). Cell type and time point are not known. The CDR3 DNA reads TGTGCCAGCAGGGGCCAGGGGGCAGGGCAATATGGCTACACCTTC. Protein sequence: CASRGQGAGQYGYTF.